Below, 23 T cell receptor beta chains from the same sample are listed, as sequenced in a study of T cell responses to AZD1222 COVID-19 vaccine. The data were produced by immunoSEQ multiplex PCR, yet TCRdb's version contains in-frame clones alone and is incomplete. The sample lists around 110,000 clones, 80% to 90% occurring once. The sample consisted of peripheral blood, taken on day 0 of MenACWY control vaccination. Source of these receptors: an adult in good health.

The genes are TRBV20-1 and TRBJ1-3, with D maybe TRBD1 (5 bases). The V gene lost 3 bases and the J gene lost 1 base, with 13 bases spanning the gap. The CDR3 has 15 residues. Germline assignment: CDR1 DFQATT and CDR2 SNEGSKA (reference sequence). CDR3 sequence reads: CSASSGRGSGNTIYF. The CDR3, as DNA: TGCAGTGCTAGTTCAGGAAGGGGATCTGGAAACACCATATATTTT.

The chain combines TRBV7-9 with TRBJ1-5, with 7 bases fitting TRBD1. The CDR3 consists of 19 residues. V shed 5 bases and J 3 bases; nucleotides not matched to a gene: 19. Germline CDR1 reads SEHNR; CDR2 reads FQNEAQ (reference sequence). CDR3 protein: CASSPTTGPQRIFNQPQHF. CDR3 DNA: TGTGCCAGCAGCCCAACGACAGGGCCACAACGGATATTCAATCAGCCCCAGCATTTT.

The chain links TRBV27 to TRBJ1-2; 7 bases are shared with TRBD1. V lost 3 bases and J lost 6; bases outside the gene matches: 4. In germline, CDR1 is MNHEY, CDR2 SMNVEV (reference sequence). The CDR3 contains 13 residues. In nucleotides, the CDR3 is TGTGCCAGCAGTTTTCGGACAGGAAATGGCTACACCTTC. This sequence encodes CASSFRTGNGYTF.

The chain joins TRBV11-3 to TRBJ2-6; TRBD1 agrees at 11 bases. There are 17 residues in the CDR3. J gave up 0 bases and V 5 bases, and 3 bases lay outside the gene matches. Looked up from germline, CDR1 is SGHNT and CDR2 is YENEEA. The CDR3 is CASSPGTGGSGANVLTF. The DNA for the CDR3 is TGTGCCAGCAGCCCCGGGACAGGGGGCTCTGGGGCCAACGTCCTGACTTTC.

The chain couples TRBV28 to TRBJ1-6; tentatively, D is TRBD1 (6 bases). The germline CDR1 and CDR2 sequences are MDHEN and SYDVKM. V was pared by 10 bases and J by 8 bases, with 21 bases between. This CDR3 comprises 15 residues. The CDR3: CATAGRGQGDSPLHF. As DNA, the CDR3 is TGTGCCACAGCCGGTAGGGGACAAGGAGATTCACCCCTCCACTTT.

The chain joins TRBV5-1 to TRBJ2-5; D might be TRBD1 (6 bases). The CDR3 is 14 amino acids. Trimming took off 4 bases at V and 0 bases at J, with 10 bases between the two ends. The germline CDR1 and CDR2 sequences are SGHRS and YFSETQ. CDR3 coding DNA: TGCGCCAGCAGCCCTGGACAGAACCAAGAGACCCAGTACTTC. It encodes CASSPGQNQETQYF.

This rearrangement joins TRBV11-3 to TRBJ1-1; D is unclear. Germline assignment: CDR1 SGHNT and CDR2 YENEEA. The CDR3 runs 19 residues. V was clipped by 3 bases and J by 0 bases, with 23 bases between them. DNA for the CDR3: TGTGCCAGCAGCTTCGAGGACCTAGGTAAAGGGAACATGAACACTGAAGCTTTCTTT. It translates to CASSFEDLGKGNMNTEAFF.

The V and J genes are TRBV11-3 and TRBJ1-6, with D uncertain. Germline CDR1 reads SGHNT; CDR2 reads YENEEA. The ends were cut back, 1 base at V and 7 bases at J, with 8 bases in the middle. The CDR3 runs 14 residues. CDR3 in DNA: TGTGCCAGCAGCTTAGGAGGGCGGAATTCACCCCTCCACTTT. This encodes CASSLGGRNSPLHF. Full variable domain (outside the CDR3, taken from reference TRBV11-3 and TRBJ1-6): EAGVVQSPRYKIIEKKQPVAFWCNPISGHNTLYWYLQNLGQGPELLIRYENEEAVDDSQLPKDRFSAERLKGVDSTLKIQPAELGDSAVYLCASSLGGRNSPLHFGNGTRLTVT.

This chain uses TRBV27 with TRBJ1-2; D is unclear. The ends were cut back, 0 bases at V and 1 base at J, with 18 bases in the middle. Germline V lookup: CDR1 MNHEY, CDR2 SMNVEV (reference sequence). This CDR3 is built from 18 residues. The CDR3 spells CASSLSSLGRNLNYGYTF. CDR3 sequence (DNA): TGTGCCAGCAGTTTATCCAGTCTCGGTAGGAATCTTAACTATGGCTACACCTTC.

The CDR3 is CASSTQFAEQYF. The CDR3 bases are TGTGCCAGCAGTACCCAATTTGCTGAGCAGTACTTC. V usage is TRBV28 and J usage is TRBJ2-7; D ambiguous. This CDR3 has 12 residues. Germline-derived CDR1 and CDR2 are MDHEN and SYDVKM. V gave up 5 bases and J gave up 7 bases, with 12 bases separating them.

The chain carries TRBV4-2 and TRBJ2-1; 11 bases match TRBD2. V lost 1 base and J lost 7; bases outside the gene matches: 12. The CDR3 is made up of 18 amino acids. Germline assignment: CDR1 LGHNA and CDR2 YNFKEQ. Written as DNA, the CDR3 is TGTGCCAGCAGCCAAGGTGGACTAGCGGGTTACTCCCGGAATGAGCAGTTCTTC. This gives the protein CASSQGGLAGYSRNEQFF.

V and J are TRBV6-5 and TRBJ1-1; D may be TRBD1 (6 bases). In germline, CDR1 is MNHEY, CDR2 SVGAGI. Trimming stripped 5 bases from V and 6 bases from J, with 16 bases between. The CDR3 has 14 residues. CDR3 nucleotides: TGTGCCAGCAGTCCTGACTACAGGGTGGCTGAAGCTTTCTTT. Its protein product is CASSPDYRVAEAFF.

V usage is TRBV3-1 (or the pseudogene TRBV3-2) and J usage is TRBJ1-2; TRBD1 might be the D (6 bases). The germline V and J ends were trimmed by 7 bases and 7 bases, with 22 bases remaining between them. The CDR3 sequence is 15 residues long. Germline V gene data show CDR1 as LGHDT and CDR2 as YNNKEL (reference sequence). This chain's CDR3 is CASTEFSGGLGGYTF. The CDR3 DNA reads as TGTGCCAGCACCGAATTTTCTGGGGGGCTGGGTGGCTACACCTTC.

V usage is TRBV9 and J usage is TRBJ2-1; 15 bases match TRBD2. The CDR3 covers 19 residues. Trimming took 0 bases from V and 4 from J; bases not matched to a gene: 8. CDR1 is SGDLS, CDR2 YYNGEE, per germline. The CDR3 sequence: CASSVAPGTSGGFYNEQFF. The CDR3 region has the DNA TGTGCCAGCAGCGTAGCCCCGGGGACTAGCGGGGGGTTTTACAATGAGCAGTTCTTC.

The chain links TRBV24-1 to TRBJ2-3; D tentatively fits TRBD1 or TRBD2 (5 bases each). Germline CDR1 KGHDR, CDR2 SFDVKD. The CDR3 runs to 16 residues. The V end was cut by 4 bases, the J end by 5 bases, with 18 bases between. The CDR3, as DNA: TGTGCCACCAGTGAAACCGGGACCCACGAAGAAGATACGCAGTATTTT. Translation gives CATSETGTHEEDTQYF.

The table lists this clone with a few counts. The J gene is TRBJ1-2, the V gene TRBV28; D is uncertain. The CDR3 covers 12 residues. The germline V gene has CDR1 MDHEN and CDR2 SYDVKM. V shed 5 bases and J shed 5 bases, with 9 bases lying between them. The CDR3 is CASSAAEYGYTF. CDR3 sequence (DNA): TGTGCCAGCAGTGCGGCGGAATATGGCTACACCTTC.

Only one count was recorded for this clone. J is TRBJ1-1 and V is TRBV24-1; D uncertain. The CDR3 runs 14 residues. Per germline, CDR1 KGHDR and CDR2 SFDVKD. Trimming removed 2 bases from V and 2 bases from J, with 8 bases in between. This chain's CDR3 is CATSDSKTNTEAFF. The DNA for the CDR3 is TGTGCCACCAGTGATTCAAAAACAAACACTGAAGCTTTCTTT.

Concerning this clone: At one of its ends the junction is not consistent with the germline gene, which may arise from a read error. V and J are TRBV11-2 and TRBJ1-2; possible D gene TRBD1, 6 bases. This CDR3 is built from 14 residues. Germline V gene data show CDR1 as SGHAT and CDR2 as FQNNGV. The CDR3 region is CASSIDRTPPGYTF. In DNA form, the CDR3 reads TGTGCCAGCAGCATAGACAGGACCCCCCCTGGCTACACCTTC.

The J gene is TRBJ2-1, the V gene TRBV9; D may be TRBD1 or TRBD2 (6 bases each). Germline CDR1 is SGDLS and CDR2 is YYNGEE. The CDR3 sequence is 17 residues long. Trimming left V 0 bases short and J 9 bases short, with 22 bases between. The CDR3 DNA reads as TGTGCCAGCAGCGTAGGGACAGACTTAGCGGCTCGTCCTGAGCAGTTCTTC. Translation: CASSVGTDLAARPEQFF.

The chain uses TRBV10-3 and TRBJ2-3; the match to TRBD1 covers 8 bases. With V trimmed by 6 bases and J by 1 base, 6 bases remained unmatched. The CDR3 spans 15 residues. The germline CDR1 and CDR2 sequences are ENHRY and SYGVKD. CDR3 amino acids: CAIRADREGTDTQYF. The CDR3 DNA is TGTGCCATCAGAGCGGACAGGGAAGGCACAGATACGCAGTATTTT.

On this clone itself: An end of the junction differs from the germline gene, which may be a read error. The chain carries TRBV7-9 and TRBJ2-5, with D possibly being TRBD1 or TRBD2 (6 bases each). Per germline, CDR1 SEHNR and CDR2 FQNEAQ (reference sequence). This CDR3 spans 17 amino acids. CDR3 sequence: CASSLARGGPGEETQYF. The CDR3 DNA is TGTGCCAGCAGCCTAGCCCGAGGGGGACCGGGGGAGGAGACCCAGTACTTC.

A single count supports this clone. The rearrangement links TRBV28 to TRBJ2-2, with D possibly being TRBD2 (7 bases). CDR3 length: 15 amino acids. Trimming removed 7 bases at V and 6 bases at J, with 18 bases between. The germline V gene has CDR1 MDHEN and CDR2 SYDVKM. CDR3 loop: CASTRGGGQAGELFF. CDR3 DNA: TGTGCCAGCACCAGGGGAGGGGGGCAAGCCGGGGAGCTGTTTTTT. The full variable domain, with the rest looked up from reference TRBV28 and TRBJ2-2, is DVKVTQSSRYLVKRTGEKVFLECVQDMDHENMFWYRQDPGLGLRLIYFSYDVKMKEKGDIPEGYSVSREKKERFSLILESASTNQTSMYLCASTRGGGQAGELFFGEGSRLTVL.

The rearrangement uses TRBV20-1 and TRBJ1-1; D is possibly TRBD1 (5 bases). The ends were cut back, 4 bases at V and 1 base at J, with 10 bases in the middle. Looked up from germline, CDR1 is DFQATT and CDR2 is SNEGSKA (reference sequence). This CDR3 has 13 residues. The CDR3 spells CSANDGANTEAFF. The CDR3 nucleotides read TGCAGTGCTAATGACGGGGCGAACACTGAAGCTTTCTTT.